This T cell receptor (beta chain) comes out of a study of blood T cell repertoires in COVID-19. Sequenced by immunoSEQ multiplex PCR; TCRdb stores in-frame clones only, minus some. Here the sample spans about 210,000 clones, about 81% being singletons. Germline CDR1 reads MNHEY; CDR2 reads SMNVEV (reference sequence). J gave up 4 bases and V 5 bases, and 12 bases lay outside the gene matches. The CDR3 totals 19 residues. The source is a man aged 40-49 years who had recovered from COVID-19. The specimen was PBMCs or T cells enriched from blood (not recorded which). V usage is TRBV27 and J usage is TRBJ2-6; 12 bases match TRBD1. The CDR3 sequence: CASSPRPGQGAGGANVLTF. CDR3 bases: TGTGCCAGCAGTCCCCGACCGGGACAGGGGGCGGGAGGGGCCAACGTCCTGACTTTC.